Sequencing of this T cell receptor beta chain was carried out in a study of T-cell reconstitution after alpha-beta-depleted transplantation in children. The authors prepared the TCRbeta library with unique molecular identifiers. One entry per CDR3 protein results from TCRdb running MiXCR on the PCR reads. The sample comprises 120,000 or so distinct CDR3 sequences, 23% of which are singletons, and under 12% rests with the top ten. Sequenced here: PBMCs, mostly from graft donor cells, sampled 180 days after TCRalphabeta/CD19-depleted stem cell transplant. The sequence came from a male patient aged 2-10 years who had a stem cell transplant for chronic granulomatous disease, so the T cells may come from the graft donor.

CDR3 region: CASSLSEGTDTQYF. CDR3 in DNA: TGTGCCAGCAGTTTATCGGAAGGGACAGATACGCAGTATTTT. The chain uses TRBV27 and TRBJ2-3; D is unresolved. The CDR3 spans 14 residues. Deletions cut 0 bases from V and 3 bases from J, with 7 bases between. The germline gives CDR1 MNHEY, CDR2 SMNVEV (reference sequence).